One T cell receptor (beta chain) is described in this entry. Its matching antigen is unknown. The data stem from a study of T cells expressing NK-cell markers. About the research overall: Among the eight sequenced donors, seven tested HCMV-seropositive and one tested seronegative. General study findings and limits: In a handful of donors, dominant clonotypes made up 28.3-60.1% of CD3+CD56-NKG2C+ cells.

This CDR3 spans 15 amino acids. Per the germline V gene, CDR1 is SQVTM and CDR2 is ANQGSEA. Reprocessing the 5' RACE reads, TCRdb reports a single entry for every CDR3 protein and omits DNA. The sample data list 550,000 to 600,000 distinct CDR3 sequences. The specimen sequenced was blood T cells: a sorted CD56 or NKG2C T cell subset, CD4+ or CD8+ T cells, or bulk PBMC T cells (not recorded which). The chain employs TRBV29-1 and TRBJ2-7; the D call from TCRdb, TRBD1, cannot be confirmed without DNA. This clonotype was sampled from a man aged 18 to 29 in good health. CDR3 residues: CSVHLTSAPAYEQYF.